What follows is one T cell receptor beta chain and its context. Its antigen is unidentified. The V and J ends lost 8 bases and 3 bases respectively, with 5 bases between them. Per germline, CDR1 MNHEY and CDR2 SMNVEV (reference sequence). This CDR3 comprises 10 residues. The entry originates in a study of shared clonotypes between healthy human individuals. Study background: A couple of female and a few male donors aged 18 to 49 were enrolled.

Assay execution proceeded at the deep level. The table came from immunoSEQ multiplex PCR; TCRdb's copy has only in-frame clones and leaves some out. The data hold around 720,000 clones, with more than 70% observed a single time. General observations from the study: The sampled material consisted only of blood, and tissue repertoires are likely to differ. Naive CD4 clonotypes overlapped across a handful of donors at about 5.2%.

The sequence was collected from a woman younger than 45 in good health. This chain connects TRBV27 to TRBJ2-7; D might be TRBD1 (5 bases). Specimen: memory CD4+ T cells sorted from blood. The subset was: CD45RA-negative fraction. CDR3 DNA: TGTGCCAGCGGACACTACGAGCAGTACTTC. Protein sequence: CASGHYEQYF.